A selection of T cell receptor beta chains follows, all from one sample in a study of a mutant IDH1 vaccine in newly diagnosed glioma. Repertoires were generated with immunoSEQ multiplex PCR, while TCRdb's copy carries only in-frame clones and drops some. The repertoire holds approximately 66,000 clones, around 84% seen once, with about 4% in the top ten. What these receptors recognize is not known. Sequences were derived from PBMCs, sampled from a glioma patient whose treatment included an IDH1 peptide vaccine. All receptors come from a man aged 25-45 years with glioma. Both conserved end residues are trimmed from each CDR3. Each record gives: J gene, V gene, CDR3 protein.

>TRBJ2-7|TRBV18
ASSPPSGGTYEQY
>TRBJ2-1|TRBV4-2
ASSQYMGNEQF
>TRBJ1-6|TRBV18
ASSLRDRGGGSPLH
>TRBJ1-2|TRBV21-1
ASSIGQCYT
>TRBJ1-2|TRBV29-1
SARDTGFRGYT
>TRBJ1-2|TRBV5-1
ASSVNPDNSADGYT
>TRBJ2-5|TRBV4-1
ASSLRGGLRETQY
>TRBJ1-1|TRBV7-6
ASSDGLWNTEAF
>TRBJ1-2|TRBV18
ASSPRGDQGYT
>TRBJ1-1|TRBV7-9
ASSLAGTGYEAF
>TRBJ1-1|TRBV5-1
ASSLEGTGWTEAF
>TRBJ2-1|TRBV13
ASSPRGTSGYNEQF
>TRBJ2-1|TRBV7-8
ASSQGSGMGYNEQF
>TRBJ1-1|TRBV6-5
ASSYSNGIAF
>TRBJ2-1|TRBV14
ASSQVHILAFNEQF
>TRBJ1-1|TRBV27
ASSFGTVPNTEAF
>TRBJ1-2|TRBV7-9
ASSPDREANYGYT
>TRBJ1-1|TRBV5-5
ASSLVGQKNTEAF
>TRBJ1-1|TRBV6-4
ASSDRENTEAF
>TRBJ1-6|TRBV5-1
ASSLAGTSGVPLH
>TRBJ1-1|TRBV20-1
SPWANTEAF
>TRBJ2-7|TRBV6-5
ASSYLPDINYEQY
>TRBJ1-1|TRBV11-2
ASSFPGQVGTEAF
>TRBJ1-6|TRBV5-5
ASSLAGGAPLH